What follows is one TCR beta chain and its context. The sample belongs to a study of T cell changes during pregnancy in multiple sclerosis. The CDR3 extends over 14 amino acids. J lost 4 bases, V lost 2 bases, and 2 bases had no gene match. Germline V CDR1 and CDR2: MNHNY, SVGAGI (reference sequence). Method: immunoSEQ multiplex PCR; TCRdb's copy keeps in-frame clones and lacks some. The sample lists approximately 87,000 clones; 75% to 95% were seen once. The chain links TRBV6-6 to TRBJ1-3, with TRBD1 identical over 7 bases. The clonotype comes from a female donor with multiple sclerosis, enrolled in a pregnancy study. Sequencing used CD4+ T cells from peripheral blood mononuclear cells, obtained in the second trimester of pregnancy. DNA for the CDR3: TGTGCCAGCAGTTACGGGACAGACGGAAACACCATATATTTT. It specifies CASSYGTDGNTIYF.